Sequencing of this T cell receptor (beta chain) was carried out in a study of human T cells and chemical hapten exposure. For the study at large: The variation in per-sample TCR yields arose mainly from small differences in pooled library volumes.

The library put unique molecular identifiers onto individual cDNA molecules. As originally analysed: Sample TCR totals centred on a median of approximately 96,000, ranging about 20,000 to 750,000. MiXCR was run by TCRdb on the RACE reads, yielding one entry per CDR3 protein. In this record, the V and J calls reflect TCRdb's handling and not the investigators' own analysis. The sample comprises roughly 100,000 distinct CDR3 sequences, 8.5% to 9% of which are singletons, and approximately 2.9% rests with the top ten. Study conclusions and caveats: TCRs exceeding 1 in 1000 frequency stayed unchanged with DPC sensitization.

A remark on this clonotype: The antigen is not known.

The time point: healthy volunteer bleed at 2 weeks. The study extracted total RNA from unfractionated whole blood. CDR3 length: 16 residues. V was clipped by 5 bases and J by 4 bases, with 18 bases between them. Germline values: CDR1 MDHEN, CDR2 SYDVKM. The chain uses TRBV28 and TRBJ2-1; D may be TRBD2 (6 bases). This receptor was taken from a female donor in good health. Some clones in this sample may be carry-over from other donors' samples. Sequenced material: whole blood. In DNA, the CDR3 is TGTGCCAGCAGTCACCCGAGTCTAGCGTTTTACAATGAGCAGTTCTTC. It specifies CASSHPSLAFYNEQFF. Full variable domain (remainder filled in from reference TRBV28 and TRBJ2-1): DVKVTQSSRYLVKRTGEKVFLECVQDMDHENMFWYRQDPGLGLRLIYFSYDVKMKEKGDIPEGYSVSREKKERFSLILESASTNQTSMYLCASSHPSLAFYNEQFFGPGTRLTVL.